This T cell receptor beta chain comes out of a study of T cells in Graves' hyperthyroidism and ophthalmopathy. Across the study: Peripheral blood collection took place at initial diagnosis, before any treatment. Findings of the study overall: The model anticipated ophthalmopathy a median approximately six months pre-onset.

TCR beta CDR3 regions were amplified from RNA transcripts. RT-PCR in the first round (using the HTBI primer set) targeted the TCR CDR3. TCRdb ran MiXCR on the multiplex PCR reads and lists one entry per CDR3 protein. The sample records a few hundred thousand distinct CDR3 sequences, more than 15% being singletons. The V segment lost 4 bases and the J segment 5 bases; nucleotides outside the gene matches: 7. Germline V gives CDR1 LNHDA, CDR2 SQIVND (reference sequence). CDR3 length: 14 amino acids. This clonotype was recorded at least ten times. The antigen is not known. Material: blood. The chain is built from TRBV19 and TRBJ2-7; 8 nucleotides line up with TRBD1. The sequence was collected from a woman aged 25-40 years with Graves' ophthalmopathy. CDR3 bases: TGTGCCAGTAGTACGACAGGGGTCCAGGACGAGCAGTACTTC. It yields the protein CASSTTGVQDEQYF.